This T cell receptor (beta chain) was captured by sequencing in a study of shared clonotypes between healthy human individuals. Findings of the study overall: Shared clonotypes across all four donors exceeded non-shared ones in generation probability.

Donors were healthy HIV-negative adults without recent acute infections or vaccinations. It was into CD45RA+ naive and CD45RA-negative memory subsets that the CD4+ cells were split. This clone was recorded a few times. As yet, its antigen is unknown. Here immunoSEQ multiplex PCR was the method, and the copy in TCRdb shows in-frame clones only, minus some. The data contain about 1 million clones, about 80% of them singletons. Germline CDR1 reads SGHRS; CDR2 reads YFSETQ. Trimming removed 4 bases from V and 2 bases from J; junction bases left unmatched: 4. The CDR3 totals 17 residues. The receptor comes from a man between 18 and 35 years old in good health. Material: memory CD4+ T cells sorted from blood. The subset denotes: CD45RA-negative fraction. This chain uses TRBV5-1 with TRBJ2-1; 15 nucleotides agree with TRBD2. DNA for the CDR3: TGCGCCAGCAGCCCGAGGACTAGCGGGGGGGCCTACAATGAGCAGTTCTTC. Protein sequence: CASSPRTSGGAYNEQFF.